A selection of T cell receptor beta chains follows, all from one sample in a study of blood T cell repertoires in COVID-19. Assay: immunoSEQ multiplex PCR; the TCRdb copy retains only in-frame clones and omits some. The sample yields 80,000 to 95,000 clones, roughly 80% seen once. What was sequenced was peripheral blood. The receptors shown here come from an elderly woman with active or convalescent COVID-19. Both conserved end residues are part of each CDR3. Fields, in order: CDR3 DNA, CDR3 protein, D gene, J gene, clone size, V gene. The D gene is left open where the match is weak. Clone size is not always given. Where it is, it says once, few, many or a class for expanded clones.

TGTGCCAGCAGCCCCCAGGGGGTTAAGCGGGCAGATACGCAGTATTTT | CASSPQGVKRADTQYF | . | TRBJ2-3 | . | TRBV13
TGTGCCAGCAGTGTTTTGGCGGGGAACACTGAAGCTTTCTTT | CASSVLAGNTEAFF | . | TRBJ1-1 | . | TRBV2
TGTGCCAGCAGGCCCCGGGAGCGCCTATCCTACGAGCAGTACTTC | CASRPRERLSYEQYF | . | TRBJ2-7 | . | TRBV27
TGCGCCAGCAGCTTGTCCAGCGGTCAAGAGACCCAGTACTTC | CASSLSSGQETQYF | . | TRBJ2-5 | . | TRBV5-1
TGCGCCAGCAGCTCCGGTTGGGGGCCCGGTAATACGCAGTATTTT | CASSSGWGPGNTQYF | . | TRBJ2-3 | . | TRBV5-1
TGTGCCAGCAGTTTTTGGCAGGGGGAAGAAAAACTGTTTTTT | CASSFWQGEEKLFF | TRBD1 | TRBJ1-4 | . | TRBV28
TGTGCCAGCAGTGAAGGACTGAGCTCTGGAAACACCATATATTTT | CASSEGLSSGNTIYF | . | TRBJ1-3 | . | TRBV25-1
TGTGCCAGCAGCTTAGGGGCACGGGAGAATACGCAGTATTTT | CASSLGARENTQYF | . | TRBJ2-3 | once | TRBV7-9
TGTGCCAGCAACGGGTACAATGAGCAGTTCTTC | CASNGYNEQFF | . | TRBJ2-1 | . | TRBV2
TGTGCCAGCAGCCAGGGACTAGCGGGGGGAGTGGATACGCAGTATTTT | CASSQGLAGGVDTQYF | TRBD2 | TRBJ2-3 | . | TRBV11-2
TGCGCCAGCAGCCAAGGTCCCCTAGCGGGAGGAGATACGCAGTATTTT | CASSQGPLAGGDTQYF | TRBD2 | TRBJ2-3 | . | TRBV4-3
TGTGCCAGCAGCTTGGCCTCGGGGAAGGAGCTGTTTTTT | CASSLASGKELFF | . | TRBJ2-2 | . | TRBV5-6
TGTGCCAGTAGTAGGACTGGGGAGGCCGGGGAGCTGTTTTTT | CASSRTGEAGELFF | . | TRBJ2-2 | . | TRBV19
TGTGCCAGCAGTTTGCCCCCACTAGTCTACGAGCAGTACTTC | CASSLPPLVYEQYF | . | TRBJ2-7 | . | TRBV28
TGTGCCAGCGGACCCGGGGGTGGCTCCGGGGAGCTGTTTTTT | CASGPGGGSGELFF | . | TRBJ2-2 | . | TRBV7-3
TGTGCCAGCAGCTTCCCGGACAGGGCAACTGAAGCTTTCTTT | CASSFPDRATEAFF | TRBD1 | TRBJ1-1 | . | TRBV7-9
TGTGCCAGCAGTGACCTCGGACAGGGGAGAGATAGATGGTTAGTAGGTGGAAACACCATATATTTT | CASSDLGQGRDRWLVGGNTIYF | TRBD1 | TRBJ1-3 | once | TRBV6-4